These 10 T cell receptor beta chains originate from one sample sequenced in a study of cytomegalovirus exposure and HLA in healthy donors. 60 Vbeta and 13 Jbeta primers were used in PCR. Here immunoSEQ multiplex PCR was the method, and the copy in TCRdb shows in-frame clones only, minus some. The table records 100,000 to 150,000 clones, 70% to 85% of them present only once. The sequenced sample was PBMCs. Receptor source: a boy aged 5-17 years in good health and CMV-seronegative.

A few counts support this clone. The chain employs TRBV27 and TRBJ1-6, with D unclear. V lost 3 bases, J lost 0 bases, and 15 bases lay in between. CDR3 length equals 18 residues. Germline V gene lookup returns CDR1 MNHEY and CDR2 SMNVEV (reference sequence). The CDR3 loop reads CASSFLRHESSYNSPLHF. The CDR3 DNA reads TGTGCCAGCAGTTTTCTTCGACACGAGAGCTCCTATAATTCACCCCTCCACTTT.

The gene calls are TRBV13 and TRBJ2-5, with D possibly TRBD1 on 7 matching bases. The CDR3 is 17 residues long. V lost 5 bases to trimming and J lost 1 base, with 20 bases between them. Per the germline V gene, CDR1 is PRHDT and CDR2 is FYEKMQ (reference sequence). The CDR3 DNA is TGTGCCAGCAGCCTATACAATAACAGGGGAGGCCAAGAGACCCAGTACTTC. It yields the protein CASSLYNNRGGQETQYF.

The V gene is TRBV11-2, the J gene TRBJ2-3; a weak D match, TRBD1 (5 bases). The germline V gene has CDR1 SGHAT and CDR2 FQNNGV. The germline V and J ends were trimmed by 7 bases and 0 bases, with 17 bases remaining between them. The length of the CDR3 is 16 residues. CDR3 bases: TGTGCCAGCACCCCATCCTTGGACAAAAGCACAGATACGCAGTATTTT. Encoded protein: CASTPSLDKSTDTQYF.

This rearrangement joins TRBV6-6 to TRBJ2-1, with TRBD2 matching over 9 bases. The germline gives CDR1 MNHNY, CDR2 SVGAGI (reference sequence). This CDR3 has 16 amino acids. With 5 bases clipped from V and 7 bases from J, the junction kept 12 bases outside the gene matches. The DNA of the CDR3 is TGTGCCAGCAGTAAGAACTTAGCGGGAGATTCGAATGAGCAGTTCTTC. Its translation: CASSKNLAGDSNEQFF.

The chain is built from TRBV19 and TRBJ2-3, with 7 bases fitting TRBD2. V lost 5 bases, J lost 0 bases, and 8 bases stayed unmatched. From germline, CDR1 is LNHDA and CDR2 SQIVND (reference sequence). CDR3 size: 16 residues. The CDR3, as DNA: TGTGCCAGTAGTGTCCTAGCGGACTTCAGCACAGATACGCAGTATTTT. Translation gives CASSVLADFSTDTQYF.

J is TRBJ2-7 and V is TRBV5-1, with D tentatively TRBD1 (6 bases). This CDR3 comprises 16 residues. The germline CDR1 and CDR2 sequences are SGHRS and YFSETQ. The V gene lost 2 bases and the J gene lost 2 bases, with 17 bases spanning the gap. CDR3 sequence (DNA): TGCGCCAGCAGCTTAGTCAGGGTGGGACACACCTACGAGCAGTACTTC. It is translated as CASSLVRVGHTYEQYF.

This chain uses TRBV6-5 with TRBJ2-7; 8 positions match TRBD1. The CDR3 runs to 12 residues. J gave up 4 bases and V 10 bases, and 6 bases lay outside the gene matches. The germline CDR1 and CDR2 sequences are MNHEY and SVGAGI. CDR3 coding DNA: TGTGCCACCCGGACAGGGAGTTACGAGCAGTACTTC. The encoded protein is CATRTGSYEQYF.

Note on this clone: One junction end disagrees with the germline gene, perhaps due to a read error. This rearrangement joins TRBV19 to TRBJ1-2; D remains unclear. The CDR3 has 12 amino acids. Germline V gives CDR1 LNHDA, CDR2 SQIVND (reference sequence). CDR3 DNA: TGTGCCAGTAGTACGGGATGGTATGGCTACCCCTTC. Its protein is CASSTGWYGYPF.

The rearrangement links TRBV9 to TRBJ2-7, with 7 nucleotides matching TRBD1. Germline V gene lookup returns CDR1 SGDLS and CDR2 YYNGEE. Unmatched junction bases numbered 2, after V lost 0 bases and J lost 2 bases. This CDR3 spans 14 amino acids. The CDR3 sequence is CASSVEGQAYEQYF. Written as DNA, the CDR3 is TGTGCCAGCAGCGTAGAAGGACAGGCCTACGAGCAGTACTTC. Full variable domain (missing parts from reference TRBV9 and TRBJ2-7): DSGVTQTPKHLITATGQRVTLRCSPRSGDLSVYWYQQSLDQGLQFLIQYYNGEERAKGNILERFSAQQFPDLHSELNLSSLELGDSALYFCASSVEGQAYEQYFGPGTRLTVT.

The V gene is TRBV6-5, the J gene TRBJ1-1, with D tentatively TRBD1 (6 bases). The CDR3 runs to 11 residues. V was clipped by 6 bases and J by 9 bases, with 11 bases between them. Germline V gives CDR1 MNHEY, CDR2 SVGAGI. The CDR3 loop is CASSITGKAFF. The CDR3 bases are TGTGCCAGCAGCATCACAGGGAAAGCTTTCTTT.